These T cell receptor beta chains were read from a single sample in a study of post-analysis software for immune sequencing data. TCRdb passed the PCR reads through MiXCR, listing each CDR3 protein once. The data hold 820,000 or so distinct CDR3 sequences, with roughly 50% observed a single time. Sequencing was done on a sample of blood. Source of these receptors: a girl aged 5 to 17 with multiple sclerosis. Both conserved end residues are part of each CDR3. D genes are given only for firm matches. Clone size is not always given. Where it is, it says once, few, many or a class for expanded clones.

V gene,D gene,clone size,J gene,CDR3 protein,CDR3 DNA
TRBV5-1,NA,NA,TRBJ2-2,CASSLDGRTITGELFF,TGCGCCAGCAGCTTGGACGGCCGGACAATCACCGGGGAGCTGTTTTTT
TRBV28,TRBD1,few,TRBJ2-3,CASTRDRTITDTQYF,TGTGCCAGCACCCGGGACAGGACCATCACAGATACGCAGTATTTT
TRBV6-4,NA,many,TRBJ2-3,CASSAGTDTQYF,TGTGCCAGCAGTGCGGGCACAGATACGCAGTATTTT
TRBV20-1,NA,few,TRBJ2-7,CSARDAALGGTYEQYF,TGCAGTGCTAGAGACGCGGCGTTGGGCGGAACCTACGAGCAGTACTTC
TRBV12-3/TRBV12-4,TRBD2,NA,TRBJ2-7,CASSLSGGGHEQYF,TGTGCCAGCAGTTTAAGTGGCGGGGGGCACGAGCAGTACTTC
TRBV9,TRBD2,few,TRBJ2-1,CASSLGLAGQWEQFF,TGTGCCAGCAGCTTAGGACTAGCGGGGCAGTGGGAGCAGTTCTTC
TRBV20-1,NA,NA,TRBJ2-1,CSARLSSNEQFF,TGCAGTGCTCGACTATCTTCTAATGAGCAGTTCTTC
TRBV20-1,NA,NA,TRBJ2-4,CSARDLRGSKNIQYF,TGCAGTGCTAGAGATCTCCGAGGGTCCAAAAACATTCAGTACTTC
TRBV2,NA,few,TRBJ2-7,CASKAGFYEQYF,TGTGCCAGCAAAGCGGGTTTCTACGAGCAGTACTTC
TRBV20-1,NA,NA,TRBJ1-5,CSANTLTGPNQPQHF,TGCAGTGCTAATACTTTAACAGGGCCTAATCAGCCCCAGCATTTT
TRBV7-2,TRBD1,NA,TRBJ2-7,CASSLSLGQLGYEQYF,TGTGCCAGCAGTCTATCCCTGGGACAGCTAGGCTACGAGCAGTACTTC
TRBV4-1,NA,few,TRBJ2-4,CASSQDLEGFAKNIQYF,TGCGCCAGCAGCCAAGATCTAGAAGGGTTCGCCAAAAACATTCAGTACTTC
TRBV6-4,TRBD2,few,TRBJ2-1,CASSPDGGSSYNEQFF,TGTGCCAGCAGCCCTGACGGCGGGAGCTCCTACAATGAGCAGTTCTTC
TRBV7-9,NA,once,TRBJ1-2,CASSYDWGDGYTF,TGTGCCAGCAGTTACGATTGGGGGGATGGCTACACCTTC
TRBV18,TRBD2,few,TRBJ2-7,CASSPATGRAREQYF,TGTGCCAGCTCACCTGCGACCGGGAGGGCCCGCGAGCAGTACTTC
TRBV12-3/TRBV12-4,TRBD2,few,TRBJ2-1,CASSPSGGASYNEQFF,TGTGCCAGCAGTCCGAGCGGGGGGGCCTCCTACAATGAGCAGTTCTTC
TRBV12-5,TRBD2,few,TRBJ2-1,CASGYGLAGLKQFF,TGTGCTAGTGGTTACGGACTAGCGGGATTGAAGCAGTTCTTC
TRBV3-1,TRBD1,NA,TRBJ2-1,CAKARRDRVVYNEQFF,TGTGCCAAAGCTCGCAGGGACAGGGTTGTCTACAATGAGCAGTTCTTC
TRBV6-5,TRBD1,NA,TRBJ1-5,CASRRQGGSNQPQHF,TGTGCCAGCAGGCGACAGGGTGGAAGCAATCAGCCCCAGCATTTT
TRBV30,NA,NA,TRBJ2-4,CAWTTDSKNIQYF,TGTGCCTGGACCACGGACAGCAAAAACATTCAGTACTTC
TRBV20-1,NA,NA,TRBJ2-1,CSAYHRSDEQFF,TGCAGTGCTTATCATAGAAGTGATGAGCAGTTCTTC
TRBV20-1,TRBD2,few,TRBJ2-5,CSARDLRDGGETQYF,TGCAGTGCTAGAGATCTGCGGGACGGGGGGGAGACCCAGTACTTC
TRBV29-1,TRBD1,few,TRBJ2-1,CSVEDRDRGVNEQFF,TGCAGCGTTGAAGATCGGGACAGGGGGGTCAATGAGCAGTTCTTC
TRBV20-1,NA,NA,TRBJ2-5,CSASERQPIQETQYF,TGCAGTGCTAGTGAGCGACAGCCTATCCAGGAGACCCAGTACTTC
TRBV3-1,TRBD2,NA,TRBJ2-3,CASSLQKGGRAATQYF,TGTGCCAGCAGCCTCCAGAAGGGCGGGAGGGCCGCTACGCAGTATTTT
TRBV3-1,NA,NA,TRBJ2-1,CASGFRSLALHNEQFF,TGTGCCAGCGGGTTCCGGTCGCTAGCGCTTCACAATGAGCAGTTCTTC
TRBV7-6,TRBD2,NA,TRBJ2-1,CASSLGGGGAGEQFF,TGTGCCAGCAGCTTAGGAGGCGGGGGGGCGGGTGAGCAGTTCTTC
TRBV5-1,NA,NA,TRBJ1-1,CASSLALPTEAFF,TGCGCCAGCAGCTTGGCATTGCCCACTGAAGCTTTCTTT
TRBV29-1,NA,few,TRBJ1-2,CSVSAGGFVMGYTF,TGCAGCGTCTCAGCCGGGGGCTTTGTTATGGGCTACACCTTC
TRBV20-1,TRBD1,NA,TRBJ2-7,CSARDLQGGHEQYF,TGCAGTGCTAGAGACTTACAGGGGGGTCACGAGCAGTACTTC
TRBV5-1,NA,NA,TRBJ1-2,CASSLPSYGYTF,TGCGCCAGCAGCCTACCGAGTTACGGCTACACCTTC
TRBV7-9,NA,few,TRBJ2-6,CASSFPGNPLTSGANVLTF,TGTGCCAGCAGCTTTCCAGGCAACCCGTTAACCTCTGGGGCCAACGTCCTGACTTTC
TRBV7-3,NA,NA,TRBJ2-6,CVSSLRGPGANVLTF,TGTGTCAGCAGCCTAAGGGGCCCTGGGGCCAACGTCCTGACTTTC
TRBV20-1,NA,few,TRBJ2-5,CSAVGQSAETQYF,TGCAGTGCTGTTGGACAGTCGGCGGAGACCCAGTACTTC
TRBV28,NA,NA,TRBJ2-7,CASSFPPLSYEQYF,TGTGCCAGCAGTTTCCCCCCCTTAAGTTACGAGCAGTACTTC
TRBV7-9,TRBD1,NA,TRBJ1-5,CASSFFGGQGNQPQHF,TGTGCCAGCAGCTTCTTCGGAGGACAGGGTAACCAGCCCCAGCATTTT
TRBV7-9,NA,few,TRBJ2-3,CASSAPRTDTQYF,TGTGCCAGCAGCGCCCCCCGAACAGATACGCAGTATTTT
TRBV6-6,NA,NA,TRBJ1-5,CASSYWGQPQHF,TGTGCCAGCAGTTACTGGGGACAGCCCCAGCATTTT
TRBV5-1,NA,NA,TRBJ1-5,CASSPDGLINQPQHF,TGCGCCAGCAGCCCGGACGGATTAATCAATCAGCCCCAGCATTTT
TRBV5-1,NA,NA,TRBJ2-4,CASSLNTENIQYF,TGCGCCAGCAGCTTGAATACGGAAAACATTCAGTACTTC
TRBV12-3/TRBV12-4,TRBD1,NA,TRBJ1-4,CASSRGQGVGEKLFF,TGTGCCAGCAGTAGAGGACAGGGGGTGGGTGAAAAACTGTTTTTT
TRBV5-1,NA,NA,TRBJ1-6,CASSLASSRSPLHF,TGCGCCAGCAGCTTGGCCAGTAGCAGGTCACCCCTCCACTTT
TRBV5-1,NA,NA,TRBJ2-3,CASSHPGTRTDTQYF,TGCGCCAGCAGCCACCCCGGGACCCGCACAGATACGCAGTATTTT
TRBV5-1,TRBD1,NA,TRBJ2-6,CASSLANRGLRGANVLTF,TGCGCCAGCAGCTTGGCGAACAGGGGTTTGCGAGGGGCCAACGTCCTGACTTTC
TRBV5-1,TRBD1,NA,TRBJ2-5,CASSFGQAVETQYF,TGCGCCAGCAGCTTCGGACAGGCCGTAGAGACCCAGTACTTC
TRBV29-1,NA,NA,TRBJ1-1,CSVFGPNTEAFF,TGCAGCGTATTTGGACCGAACACTGAAGCTTTCTTT
TRBV12-3/TRBV12-4,TRBD1,once,TRBJ2-7,CASSLATGGEQYF,TGTGCCAGCAGTTTGGCGACAGGGGGAGAGCAGTACTTC